This entry describes one T cell receptor (beta chain). Its antigen is unknown. The record has no base qualities; no much larger clone is one base away. Using the deep immunoSEQ assay, TCR CDR3 regions were amplified from genomic DNA by multiplex PCR. Extracted genomic DNA from each cell subset was spread evenly across all wells of several immunoSEQ 96-well plates, with each plate serving as a replicate. For sorted subsets, approximately 190 ng genomic DNA, equal to approximately 30,000 T cell genomes, was loaded into each replicate PCR. Purified libraries were quantified with a Qubit 3.0 fluorometer, sized on a Bioanalyzer 2100, and re-quantified with the KAPA Library Quantification kit. Every immunoSEQ 96-well plate was sequenced on a dedicated single-read 150-cycle Illumina NextSeq 550 flow cell. Turning to the authors' computational methods: Because the immunoSEQ output included only junctional sequences and no quality scores, the filtering could not be the same as the filtering used for full-length reads. Sequences were annotated with PyIR, a Python wrapper for IgBLAST v1.9, using IMGT germline references to assign V/J genes and CDR3. Reads with weak V/J assignments (E-value above 1e-6), missing CDR3, stop codons, out-of-frame junctions, or ambiguous translated residues were removed. V3J clonotypes were defined as sequences sharing the same inferred V gene, J gene, and CDR3 amino acid sequence. Percentage overlap between repertoires was calculated by dividing the number of shared unique clonotypes by the size of the smaller repertoire. Repertoire richness was assessed with RTK rarefaction, the Chao1 estimator, and Recon v2.1 estimates of unobserved clonotypes. Generation probabilities were computed with OLGA for all TCRbeta clonotypes obtained by the gDNA method from several donors. In its TCRdb copy, this immuneACCESS table keeps in-frame sequences only and misses some clones. Where compared with another copy, unresolved V genes explain less than half of these, and the others have no known cause. V and J calls and clone size are given by that table; D and trimming were obtained from the DNA. In this sample the table shows 650,000 to 700,000 clones, about 90% of which occur a single time. The biggest ten clones account for about 33% of the sample.

This sample stems from a study of shared clonotypes between healthy human individuals (dated by TCRdb to about 2020). Study-level background: The cohort included three men and a couple of women between 18 and 49 years of age. To increase sequencing depth and limit assay-specific biases, different laboratories used diverse techniques to prepare libraries and sequence TCR repertoires. To estimate repertoire size and how much clonotype sharing occurs between individuals, the study deeply sequenced the blood TCR repertoires of roughly 5 healthy adults. For each donor, CD4 naive and CD4 memory were each run on three plates, CD8 naive on two plates, and CD8 memory on one plate. Leukapheresis yielded between about 0.94 and 9.5 billion PBMCs per donor. Overall results and qualifications from the work: Only blood was sampled, and tissue TCR repertoires likely differ from those in blood. Even with the large sequencing depth, rarefaction of the sorted-subset datasets indicated that sequencing was incomplete. Approximately 5% of naive CD4, 3.5% of naive CD8, 2% to 2.5% of memory CD4, and around 0.4% of memory CD8 clonotypes were shared across several donors. The genetic and exposure-history diversity represented was limited by the small number of donors. Pairwise subsampling indicated that sequencing depth was expected to affect the degree of clonotype sharing among donors. Compared with non-shared clonotypes, the clonotypes found in all four sorted-subset donors had higher generation probabilities. Naive subsets generally had larger estimated clonotype richness than memory subsets did.

Healthy HIV-negative adults with no recently reported acute infections or vaccinations were included as donors. Every donor was a Caucasian adult residing in Nashville, Tennessee, USA. CD8 memory samples combined magnetically selected CD45RO+ cells with CCR7-negative CD45RA+ effector memory (TemRA) cells. Blood was obtained by leukapheresis, after which PBMCs were separated by Ficoll-Histopaque density gradient centrifugation and cryopreserved in liquid nitrogen vapor phase. Analytical flow cytometry was used to check the purity and quantity of every magnetically sorted T cell population. From each sorted fraction, genomic DNA was isolated and quantified by UV absorbance on a Nanodrop 2000c. This TCR was sampled from a man aged 18 to 30 in good health. Some clones in this sample may be carry-over from other donors' samples. The sequenced sample consisted of memory CD8+ T cells from PBMCs. Read against the paper, the sample's cell subset or site label means: CD45RO+ cells pooled with CCR7-negative TemRA cells.

The CDR3 region reads CASSLSPGGYEQYF. The sequenced DNA: TGTGCCAGCAGTTTATCCCCTGGGGGGTACGAGCAGTACTTC. The sequence links TRBV27 to TRBJ2-7; a tentative D match to TRBD2 spans 6 bases. For CDR1 and CDR2, the germline V gene (reference sequence) lists MNHEY and SMNVEV. Reading from cysteine to phenylalanine, the CDR3 counts 14 amino acids. Only the CDR3 DNA stays, 42 bases, in frame from base 1. Trimming at the junction amounts to 0 bases on V and 4 bases on J, and the germline ends lie 10 bases apart.